Below, 24 T cell receptor beta chains from the same sample are listed, as sequenced in a study of T cell responses to AZD1222 COVID-19 vaccine. Profiling relied on immunoSEQ multiplex PCR, and the TCRdb table lists in-frame clones only, not all of them. The table has some 140,000 clones, 80% to 90% seen once. The source was peripheral blood, collected 28 days after the second AZD1222 dose. These receptors all stem from an adult who received the AZD1222 COVID-19 vaccine.

V is TRBV7-2 and J is TRBJ2-5; D call uncertain. Germline lookup yields CDR1 SGHTA and CDR2 FQGNSA. This CDR3 comprises 13 residues. V was cut by 1 base and J by 2 bases, with 5 bases left in between. The CDR3 DNA reads TGTGCCAGCAGCTTAGGTCGGCAAGAGACCCAGTACTTC. This codes for CASSLGRQETQYF.

This chain links TRBV11-2 with TRBJ2-7, with a weak D call TRBD2 (6 bases). The V end lost 3 bases, the J end lost 0 bases, and 9 bases lay between the germline ends. Germline values: CDR1 SGHAT, CDR2 FQNNGV. The length of the CDR3 is 14 residues. The CDR3 bases are TGTGCCAGCAGCTTCGGGGGAGGCTCCTACGAGCAGTACTTC. Translating it yields CASSFGGGSYEQYF.

The V call is TRBV5-1, the J call TRBJ1-1; no clear D gene. V lost 0 bases and J lost 0, with 6 bases in between. Germline V lookup: CDR1 SGHRS, CDR2 YFSETQ. The CDR3 spans 14 residues. CDR3 DNA sequence: TGCGCCAGCAGCTTGGGACGGTTGAACACTGAAGCTTTCTTT. This sequence encodes CASSLGRLNTEAFF.

V usage is TRBV19 and J usage is TRBJ2-1; D tentatively fits TRBD1 or TRBD2 (5 bases each). The V gene lost 4 bases and the J gene lost 0 bases, with 10 bases spanning the gap. This CDR3 region has 15 residues. CDR1 is LNHDA, CDR2 SQIVND, per germline (reference sequence). CDR3 DNA sequence: TGTGCCAGTAGTAAAGGGACCGTCTCCTACAATGAGCAGTTCTTC. Translated, it gives CASSKGTVSYNEQFF.

The chain combines TRBV7-3 with TRBJ2-3; D is possibly TRBD1 (6 bases). This CDR3 is 18 amino acids long. Germline CDR1 SGHTA, CDR2 FQGTGA. V was pared by 1 base and J by 0 bases, with 17 bases between. For the CDR3, the DNA is TGTGCCAGCAGCTTAAGGATCAGAGTGGGGGCCAGCACAGATACGCAGTATTTT. Translated, it gives CASSLRIRVGASTDTQYF.

This clone came up once. The genes are TRBV18 and TRBJ2-6, with no clear D. In germline, CDR1 is KGHSH, CDR2 LQKENI. V shed 8 bases and J shed 4 bases, with 12 bases lying between them. CDR3 length: 14 residues. The CDR3 bases are TGTGCCAGCGCTACCACCCCCGGGGCCAACGTCCTGACTTTC. Residues: CASATTPGANVLTF.

The rearrangement joins TRBV4-1 to TRBJ2-1, with TRBD1 matching 9 bases. J lost 6 bases, V lost 3 bases, and 9 bases had no gene match. The CDR3 loop spans 16 amino acids. CDR1 is MGHRA, CDR2 YSYEKL, per germline. CDR3 in DNA: TGCGCCAGCAGCCATCCGGACAGGGGCTGGGGCAATGAGCAGTTCTTC. This codes for CASSHPDRGWGNEQFF.

The gene calls are TRBV30 and TRBJ1-6; no reliable D call. CDR1 and CDR2 from the germline V gene are GTSNPN and SVGIG (reference sequence). The CDR3 has 13 amino acids. V dropped 1 base and J dropped 6 bases, with 7 bases sitting between them. The CDR3, as DNA: TGTGCCTGGAGTGCAAACAGTAATTCACCCCTCCACTTT. As protein: CAWSANSNSPLHF.

The V gene is TRBV27, the J gene TRBJ1-6; 7 bases map to TRBD1. The CDR3 consists of 17 residues. CDR1 is MNHEY, CDR2 SMNVEV, per germline (reference sequence). V trimming: 2 bases; J trimming: 9 bases; junction bases outside the gene matches: 13. The CDR3 region is CASSLHIPEQGTSPLHF. CDR3 in DNA: TGTGCCAGCAGTTTACATATCCCCGAACAGGGGACTTCACCCCTCCACTTT.

The chain couples TRBV5-1 to TRBJ1-4, with D perhaps matching TRBD1 (6 bases). The CDR3 loop spans 15 amino acids. Germline V CDR1 and CDR2: SGHRS, YFSETQ. Trimming took off 4 bases at V and 5 bases at J, with 15 bases between the two ends. CDR3 sequence: CASSRTGGLNEKLFF. CDR3 in DNA: TGCGCCAGCAGCCGCACGGGGGGCTTAAATGAAAAACTGTTTTTT. Drawing the rest from reference TRBV5-1 and TRBJ1-4, the complete variable domain is KAGVTQTPRYLIKTRGQQVTLSCSPISGHRSVSWYQQTPGQGLQFLFEYFSETQRNKGNFPGRFSGRQFSNSRSEMNVSTLELGDSALYLCASSRTGGLNEKLFFGSGTQLSVL.

The V and J genes are TRBV12-5 and TRBJ1-3; unclear D gene. The CDR3 length is 16 residues. V was pared by 3 bases and J by 0 bases, with 12 bases between. Per the germline V gene, CDR1 is LGHNT and CDR2 is FRNRAP. The CDR3 nucleotides are TGTGCTAGTGGTTTAGCCCGGGTCTTCTCTGGAAACACCATATATTTT. It is translated as CASGLARVFSGNTIYF.

The chain employs TRBV19 and TRBJ1-6, with D possibly TRBD1 on 5 matching bases. V lost 5 bases and J lost 8, with 13 bases in between. The CDR3 extends over 14 amino acids. Germline V gene lookup returns CDR1 LNHDA and CDR2 SQIVND (reference sequence). The CDR3 is CASSVSTGDSPLHF. CDR3 nucleotide sequence: TGTGCCAGTAGTGTCTCAACGGGGGATTCACCCCTCCACTTT.

In its sample, this clone was seen once. CDR3 DNA sequence: TGTGCCAGCAGCCAAGCCGGCTTTAGCGGGGGGGCGTTCGACGAGCAGTACTTC. Encoded protein: CASSQAGFSGGAFDEQYF. The rearrangement links TRBV4-2 to TRBJ2-7; the match to TRBD2 covers 11 bases. This CDR3 spans 18 amino acids. The germline V gene has CDR1 LGHNA and CDR2 YNFKEQ. V lost 1 base, J lost 5 bases, and 13 bases stayed unmatched.

The chain employs TRBV7-9 and TRBJ2-7, with 12 bases aligning to TRBD2. Losses at the gene ends were 2 bases for V and 4 bases for J; bases not matched to a gene: 9. The CDR3 spans 17 residues. Germline CDR1 SEHNR, CDR2 FQNEAQ (reference sequence). The CDR3 nucleotides read TGTGCCAGCAGCTTAAAGACTAGCGGGGGTAAACCTTACGAGCAGTACTTC. Residues: CASSLKTSGGKPYEQYF.

The J gene is TRBJ2-3, the V gene TRBV20-1, with D maybe TRBD1 (5 bases). The CDR3 covers 10 residues. V gave up 6 bases and J gave up 9 bases, with 10 bases separating them. Germline CDR1 DFQATT, CDR2 SNEGSKA (reference sequence). The CDR3 reads CSAVDITQYF. The CDR3 DNA reads TGCAGTGCGGTGGACATAACGCAGTATTTT.

This CDR3 is CASSLQGNEAFF. The CDR3 DNA follows: TGTGCCAGCAGCTTGCAGGGAAATGAAGCTTTCTTT. The rearrangement uses TRBV5-6 and TRBJ1-1; tentative D call: TRBD1 (5 bases). V was clipped by 1 base and J by 7 bases, with 8 bases between them. The CDR3 runs to 12 residues. Per the germline V gene, CDR1 is SGHDT and CDR2 is YYEEEE.

This clone was found once. This chain connects TRBV9 to TRBJ1-5; D gene ambiguous. Trimming left V 4 bases short and J 0 bases short, with 8 bases between. The CDR3 length is 14 residues. Germline V gene sequence: CDR1 SGDLS, CDR2 YYNGEE. Written as DNA, the CDR3 is TGTGCCAGCAGCCCCCGTCCTAGCAATCAGCCCCAGCATTTT. This codes for CASSPRPSNQPQHF.

The chain employs TRBV19 and TRBJ1-4; TRBD1 matches 7 bases. Germline CDR1 and CDR2: LNHDA and SQIVND (reference sequence). Trimming at V came to 1 base and at J to 5 bases, leaving 4 bases not matched to a gene. There are 15 residues in the CDR3. The CDR3 DNA is TGTGCCAGTAGTATAGGACCGGGACAGAATGAAAAACTGTTTTTT. It yields the protein CASSIGPGQNEKLFF.

This clone was counted between two and nine times. This chain joins TRBV18 and TRBJ1-5; 10 bases are a match to TRBD1. The germline gives CDR1 KGHSH, CDR2 LQKENI. Trimming at V came to 5 bases and at J to 6 bases, leaving 7 bases not matched to a gene. CDR3 size: 15 residues. CDR3 DNA: TGTGCCAGCTCAGGAACCGGGACAGGGGCTCAGCCCCAGCATTTT. Encoded protein: CASSGTGTGAQPQHF.

V gene TRBV7-2 combines with J gene TRBJ2-7; 11 nucleotides align to TRBD2. From germline, CDR1 is SGHTA and CDR2 FQGNSA. CDR3 length: 16 amino acids. V dropped 3 bases and J dropped 2; count of bases not matched to a gene: 6. The chain's CDR3 is CASSFPLAGGTYEQYF. CDR3 nucleotides: TGTGCCAGCAGCTTTCCCCTAGCGGGGGGAACCTACGAGCAGTACTTC.

The chain couples TRBV4-2 to TRBJ1-2; TRBD1 might be the D (6 bases). V was trimmed by 0 bases and J by 3 bases, leaving 11 bases between them. Germline CDR1 and CDR2: LGHNA and YNFKEQ. The CDR3 extends over 15 amino acids. CDR3 DNA sequence: TGTGCCAGCAGCCAAGATCGCCAGGGGCACTATGGCTACACCTTC. This codes for CASSQDRQGHYGYTF.

This chain uses TRBV4-1 with TRBJ2-5; the D gene is possibly TRBD2 (6 bases). Trimming pared 3 bases from V and 3 bases from J, leaving 17 bases between. CDR3 length equals 16 residues. Germline CDR1 is MGHRA and CDR2 is YSYEKL. DNA for the CDR3: TGCGCCAGCAGCCATGGATCCCTAGCGACTAAAGAGACCCAGTACTTC. Translating gives CASSHGSLATKETQYF.

This clone was seen more than once but under ten times. V gene TRBV7-2 combines with J gene TRBJ2-3; 12 bases are a match to TRBD2. Trimming at V came to 5 bases and at J to 4 bases, leaving 10 bases not matched to a gene. In germline, CDR1 is SGHTA, CDR2 FQGNSA. The CDR3 consists of 17 residues. The CDR3 here is CASSTRLAGDRSDTQYF. CDR3 sequence (DNA): TGTGCCAGCAGCACCCGACTAGCGGGGGATAGGTCAGATACGCAGTATTTT.

The chain uses TRBV4-1 and TRBJ1-3; D not resolved. Trimming left V 4 bases short and J 0 bases short, with 10 bases between. The germline V gene encodes CDR1 MGHRA and CDR2 YSYEKL. The CDR3 is made up of 15 amino acids. The CDR3 bases are TGCGCCAGCAGCCGAACACGCGACTCTGGAAACACCATATATTTT. It is translated as CASSRTRDSGNTIYF.